Here is one T cell receptor beta chain with its context. A multiplex PCR was run with 60 Vbeta primers and 13 Jbeta primers. Measured with immunoSEQ multiplex PCR; TCRdb has only the in-frame clones, and not every one. The sample records over 75,000 clones, about four fifths being singletons. Germline-derived CDR1 and CDR2 are WSHSY and SAAADI. The CDR3 totals 13 residues. The V segment lost 5 bases and the J segment 3 bases; nucleotides outside the gene matches: 4. This entry comes from a study of cytomegalovirus exposure and HLA in healthy donors. The sequence was collected from a male donor in good health and CMV-seropositive. The V call is TRBV10-2, the J call TRBJ2-7; 7 bases map to TRBD1. Sequenced material: PBMCs. CDR3 sequence (DNA): TGCGCCAGCAGTCAGGACAGGCTCTACGAGCAGTACTTC. Encoded protein: CASSQDRLYEQYF.